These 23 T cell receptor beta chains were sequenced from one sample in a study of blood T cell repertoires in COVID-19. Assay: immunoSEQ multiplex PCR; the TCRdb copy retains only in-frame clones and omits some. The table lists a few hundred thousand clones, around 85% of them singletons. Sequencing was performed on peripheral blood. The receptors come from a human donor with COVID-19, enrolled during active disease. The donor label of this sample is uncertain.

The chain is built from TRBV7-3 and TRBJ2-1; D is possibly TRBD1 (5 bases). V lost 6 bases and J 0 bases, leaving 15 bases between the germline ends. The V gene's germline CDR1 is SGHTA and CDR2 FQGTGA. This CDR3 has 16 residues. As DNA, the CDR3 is TGTGCCAGCAGTGGGGCAGGTCGGAGCTCCTACAATGAGCAGTTCTTC. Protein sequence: CASSGAGRSSYNEQFF.

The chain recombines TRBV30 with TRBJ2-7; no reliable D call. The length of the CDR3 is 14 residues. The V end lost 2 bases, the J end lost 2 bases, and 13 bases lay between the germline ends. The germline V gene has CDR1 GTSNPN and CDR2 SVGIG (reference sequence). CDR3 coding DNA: TGTGCCTGGAGTTTAGGTCCCGCGGCCTACGAGCAGTACTTC. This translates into CAWSLGPAAYEQYF.

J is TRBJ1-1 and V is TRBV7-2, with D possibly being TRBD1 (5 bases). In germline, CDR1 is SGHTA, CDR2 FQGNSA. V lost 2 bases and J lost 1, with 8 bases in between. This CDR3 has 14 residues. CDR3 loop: CASSLWTTNTEAFF. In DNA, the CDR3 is TGTGCCAGCAGCTTATGGACAACGAACACTGAAGCTTTCTTT.

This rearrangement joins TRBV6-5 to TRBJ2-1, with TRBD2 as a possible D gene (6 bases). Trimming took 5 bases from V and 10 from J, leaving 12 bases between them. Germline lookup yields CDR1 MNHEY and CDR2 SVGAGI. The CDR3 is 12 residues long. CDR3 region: CASSREPREQFF. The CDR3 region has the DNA TGTGCCAGCAGTCGGGAGCCCCGGGAGCAGTTCTTC.

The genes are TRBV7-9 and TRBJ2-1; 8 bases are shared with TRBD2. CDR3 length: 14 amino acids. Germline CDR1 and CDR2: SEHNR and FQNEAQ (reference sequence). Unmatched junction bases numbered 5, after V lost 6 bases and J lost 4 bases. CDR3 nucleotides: TGTGCCAGCAGACGTGTAGCGGGGTACAATGAGCAGTTCTTC. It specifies CASRRVAGYNEQFF. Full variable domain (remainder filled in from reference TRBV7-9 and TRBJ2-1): DTGVSQNPRHKITKRGQNVTFRCDPISEHNRLYWYRQTLGQGPEFLTYFQNEAQLEKSRLLSDRFSAERPKGSFSTLEIQRTEQGDSAMYLCASRRVAGYNEQFFGPGTRLTVL.

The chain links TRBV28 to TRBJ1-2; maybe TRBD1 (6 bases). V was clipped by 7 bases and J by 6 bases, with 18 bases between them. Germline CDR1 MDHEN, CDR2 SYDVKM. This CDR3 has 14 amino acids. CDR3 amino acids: CASTTGGDGDGYTF. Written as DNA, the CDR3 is TGTGCCAGCACGACGGGGGGCGATGGGGATGGCTACACCTTC.

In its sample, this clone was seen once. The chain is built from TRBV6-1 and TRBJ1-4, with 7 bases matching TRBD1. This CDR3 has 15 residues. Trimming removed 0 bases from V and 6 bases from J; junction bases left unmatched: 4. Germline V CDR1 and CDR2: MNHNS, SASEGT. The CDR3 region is CASSEASRGYEKLFF. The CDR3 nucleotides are TGTGCCAGCAGTGAAGCGAGCAGGGGGTATGAAAAACTGTTTTTT.

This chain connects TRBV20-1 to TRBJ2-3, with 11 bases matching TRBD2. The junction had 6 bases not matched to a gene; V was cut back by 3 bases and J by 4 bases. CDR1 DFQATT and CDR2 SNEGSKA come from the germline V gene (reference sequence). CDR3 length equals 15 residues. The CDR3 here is CSASKTSGTSDTQYF. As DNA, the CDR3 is TGCAGTGCTAGTAAGACTAGCGGGACGTCAGATACGCAGTATTTT.

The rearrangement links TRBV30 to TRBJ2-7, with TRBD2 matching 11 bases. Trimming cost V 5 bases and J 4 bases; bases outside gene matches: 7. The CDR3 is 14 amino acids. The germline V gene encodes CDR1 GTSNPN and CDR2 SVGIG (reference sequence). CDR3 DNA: TGTGCCTGGGGTAGCGGGGGGGGCCCTTACGAGCAGTACTTC. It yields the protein CAWGSGGGPYEQYF.

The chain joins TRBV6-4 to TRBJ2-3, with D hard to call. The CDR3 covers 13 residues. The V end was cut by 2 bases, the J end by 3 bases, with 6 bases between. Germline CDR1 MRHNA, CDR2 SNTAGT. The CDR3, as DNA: TGTGCCAGCAGTGACCCCAATACAGATACGCAGTATTTT. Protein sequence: CASSDPNTDTQYF.

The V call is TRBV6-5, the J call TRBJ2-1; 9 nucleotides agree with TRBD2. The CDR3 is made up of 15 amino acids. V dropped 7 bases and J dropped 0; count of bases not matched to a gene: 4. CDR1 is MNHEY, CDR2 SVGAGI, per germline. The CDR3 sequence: CASTSSGNSYNEQFF. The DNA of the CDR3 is TGTGCCAGCACTTCTAGCGGGAACTCCTACAATGAGCAGTTCTTC.

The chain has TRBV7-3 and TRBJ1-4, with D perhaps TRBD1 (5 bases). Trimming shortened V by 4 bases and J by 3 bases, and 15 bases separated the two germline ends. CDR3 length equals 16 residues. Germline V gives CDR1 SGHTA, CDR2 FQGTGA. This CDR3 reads CASSWSAREANEKLFF. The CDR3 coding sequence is TGTGCCAGCAGCTGGAGCGCCAGGGAAGCTAATGAAAAACTGTTTTTT.

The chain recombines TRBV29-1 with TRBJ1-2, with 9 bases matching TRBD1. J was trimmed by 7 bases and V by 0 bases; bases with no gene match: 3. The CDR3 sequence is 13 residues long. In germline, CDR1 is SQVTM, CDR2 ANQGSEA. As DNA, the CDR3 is TGCAGCGTTGAAGAAGTACAGGGGGCTGGCTACACCTTC. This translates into CSVEEVQGAGYTF.

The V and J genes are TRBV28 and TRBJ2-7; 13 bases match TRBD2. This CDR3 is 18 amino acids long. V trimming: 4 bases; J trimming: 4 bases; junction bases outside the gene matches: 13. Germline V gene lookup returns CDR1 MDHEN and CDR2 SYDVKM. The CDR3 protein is CASSWGLAGYDLIYEQYF. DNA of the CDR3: TGTGCCAGCAGTTGGGGACTAGCGGGATACGACCTTATTTACGAGCAGTACTTC. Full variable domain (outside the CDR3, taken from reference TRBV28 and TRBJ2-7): DVKVTQSSRYLVKRTGEKVFLECVQDMDHENMFWYRQDPGLGLRLIYFSYDVKMKEKGDIPEGYSVSREKKERFSLILESASTNQTSMYLCASSWGLAGYDLIYEQYFGPGTRLTVT.

The chain's CDR3 is CASSLHETFYGDYEQYF. CDR3 DNA: TGTGCCAGCAGCCTACACGAGACCTTCTACGGAGACTACGAGCAGTACTTC. The V and J genes are TRBV7-9 and TRBJ2-7; no clear D gene. Germline CDR1 SEHNR, CDR2 FQNEAQ (reference sequence). The CDR3 spans 17 residues. V shed 5 bases and J shed 3 bases, with 23 bases lying between them.

For the CDR3, the DNA is TGTGCCACCAGTGATTTGAGGACTAGCGGGAGGCCCACCTCCAATGAGCAGTTCTTC. Protein sequence: CATSDLRTSGRPTSNEQFF. The J gene is TRBJ2-1, the V gene TRBV24-1; 14 bases are shared with TRBD2. Germline V gene data show CDR1 as KGHDR and CDR2 as SFDVKD. The V gene end was trimmed by 0 bases and the J gene end by 6 bases; junction bases not matched to a gene: 9. This CDR3 is 19 amino acids long.

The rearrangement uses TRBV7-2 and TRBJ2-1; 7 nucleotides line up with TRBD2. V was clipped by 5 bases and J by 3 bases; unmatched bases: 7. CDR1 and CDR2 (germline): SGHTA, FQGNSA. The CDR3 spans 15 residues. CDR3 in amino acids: CASSLGASGYNEQFF. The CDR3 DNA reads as TGTGCCAGCAGCCTCGGGGCTAGCGGCTACAATGAGCAGTTCTTC.

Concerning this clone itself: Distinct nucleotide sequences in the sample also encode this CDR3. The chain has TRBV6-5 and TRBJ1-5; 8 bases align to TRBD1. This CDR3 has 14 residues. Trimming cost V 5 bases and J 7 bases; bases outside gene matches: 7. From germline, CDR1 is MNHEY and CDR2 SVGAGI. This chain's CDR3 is CASSSRGRGQPQHF. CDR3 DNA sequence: TGTGCCAGCAGTAGCAGGGGGCGGGGGCAGCCCCAGCATTTT.

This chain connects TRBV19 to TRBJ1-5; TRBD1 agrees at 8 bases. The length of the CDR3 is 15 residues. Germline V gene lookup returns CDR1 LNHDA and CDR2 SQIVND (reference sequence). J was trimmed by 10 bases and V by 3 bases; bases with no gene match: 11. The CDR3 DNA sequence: TGTGCCAGTAGTATGGCAGGGGGCGGCTCTGAACCCCAGCATTTT. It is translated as CASSMAGGGSEPQHF.

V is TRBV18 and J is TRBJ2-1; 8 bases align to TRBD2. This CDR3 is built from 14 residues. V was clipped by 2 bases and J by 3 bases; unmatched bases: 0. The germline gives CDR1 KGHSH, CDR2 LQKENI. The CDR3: CASSPGTSYNEQFF. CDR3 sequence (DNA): TGTGCCAGCTCACCAGGGACTAGCTACAATGAGCAGTTCTTC.

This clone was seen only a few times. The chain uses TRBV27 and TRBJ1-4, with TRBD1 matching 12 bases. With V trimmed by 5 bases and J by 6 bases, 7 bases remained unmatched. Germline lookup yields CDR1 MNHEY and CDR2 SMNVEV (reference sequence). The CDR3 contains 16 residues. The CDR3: CASSGGQGAVDEKLFF. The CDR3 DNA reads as TGTGCCAGCAGTGGGGGACAGGGGGCAGTCGATGAAAAACTGTTTTTT.

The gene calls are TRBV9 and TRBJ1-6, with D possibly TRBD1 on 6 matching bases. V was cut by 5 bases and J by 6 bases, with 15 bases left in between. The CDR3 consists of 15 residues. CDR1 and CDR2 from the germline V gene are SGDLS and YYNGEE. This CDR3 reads CASSEYGQINSPLHF. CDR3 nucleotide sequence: TGTGCCAGCAGTGAATACGGACAGATTAATTCACCCCTCCACTTT.

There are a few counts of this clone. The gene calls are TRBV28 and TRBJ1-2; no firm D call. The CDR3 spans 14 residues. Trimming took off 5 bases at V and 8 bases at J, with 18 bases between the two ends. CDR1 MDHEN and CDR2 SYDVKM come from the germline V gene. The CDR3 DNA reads TGTGCCAGCAGTGAAAGGTATCAGGTGGAAGGCTACACCTTC. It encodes CASSERYQVEGYTF.